This is a list of T cell receptor beta chains from one sample in a study of brain T cells in children with intractable seizures. Measured with immunoSEQ multiplex PCR; TCRdb has only the in-frame clones, and not every one. The sample includes 50,000 to 80,000 clones, roughly 95% seen only once; the top ten take 0.38%. The input for sequencing was peripheral blood, taken at surgery. The receptors here all came from a boy younger than two with focal cortical dysplasia and intractable seizures. The CDR3 runs from the conserved cysteine through the conserved F or W. A D gene is named only where the DNA matches it firmly. Not every row has a clone size; where given, it reads once, few, many or a size class.

v_gene	abundance	d_gene	j_gene	CDR3nt	CDR3aa
TRBV6-5	.	TRBD2	TRBJ2-2	TGTGCCAGCACCTCCCCCGGGGGGGCCACCGGGGAGCTGTTTTTT	CASTSPGGATGELFF
TRBV6-5	.	.	TRBJ1-6	TGTGCCAGCAGTTACTCGCACAGTGCGGCGCCCCTCCACTTT	CASSYSHSAAPLHF
TRBV10-2	.	.	TRBJ1-2	TGCGCCAGCAGGGGGCGCAATACCCTCTATGGCTACACCTTC	CASRGRNTLYGYTF
TRBV18	.	.	TRBJ2-5	TGTGCCAGCTCACCAAGTGGAAACCAAGAGACCCAGTACTTC	CASSPSGNQETQYF
TRBV5-1	.	TRBD2	TRBJ2-3	TGCGCCAGCAGCTTGGGCCTAGCGGGGGGCACAGATACGCAGTATTTT	CASSLGLAGGTDTQYF
TRBV19	.	TRBD1	TRBJ2-5	TGTGCCAGTAGTACGAGGGACAGGGCAGAGACCCAGTACTTC	CASSTRDRAETQYF
TRBV7-7	.	TRBD2	TRBJ2-3	TGTGCCAGCAGCCCCGGGCTAACTAGCGGGGGCACAGATACGCAGTATTTT	CASSPGLTSGGTDTQYF
TRBV11-2	.	TRBD2	TRBJ2-3	TGTGCCAGCAGCTTAGGCCGGCTAGCGGACACAGATACGCAGTATTTT	CASSLGRLADTDTQYF
TRBV7-2	.	TRBD1	TRBJ1-5	TGTGCCAGCAGCTTAGCGTTACCTACAGGGGCTCAGCCCCAGCATTTT	CASSLALPTGAQPQHF
TRBV3-1/TRBV3-2	once	TRBD2	TRBJ2-5	TGTGCCAGCAGCCAAGCCTTGCCAGCGGGGAGGGAGACCCAGTACTTC	CASSQALPAGRETQYF
TRBV19	once	.	TRBJ1-2	TGTGCCAGTAGTATGGGGGACGTCGGGGGTTATGGCTACACCTTC	CASSMGDVGGYGYTF
TRBV5-1	.	.	TRBJ1-2	TGCGCCAGCAGCCGAATGGGTTGGGGGGCGTACCATGGCTACACCTTC	CASSRMGWGAYHGYTF
TRBV6-5	.	.	TRBJ1-2	TGTGCCAGCAGTTACTCCGATGATACTAACTATGGCTACACCTTC	CASSYSDDTNYGYTF
TRBV5-1	.	.	TRBJ1-4	TGCGCCAGCAGCTTGGAAGGGTTTAAGGGTGAAAAACTGTTTTTT	CASSLEGFKGEKLFF
TRBV19	once	TRBD1	TRBJ1-4	TGTGCCAGCAGTCCACTTACAGGGGAGACTAATGAAAAACTGTTTTTT	CASSPLTGETNEKLFF
TRBV25-1	.	.	TRBJ1-2	TGTGCCAGCAGTGAATACCCACTCTATGGCTACACCTTC	CASSEYPLYGYTF
TRBV7-6	once	TRBD1	TRBJ2-4	TGTGCCAGCAGCTCCTGGGACAGGTGGAAGATGGGCAAAAACATTCAGTACTTC	CASSSWDRWKMGKNIQYF
TRBV10-3	.	.	TRBJ1-4	TGTGCCATCAGTGAGTCTGTAGGTGATCCACTGTTTTTT	CAISESVGDPLFF
TRBV9	.	TRBD2	TRBJ2-3	TGTGCCAGCAGCGTAGCGGGCGGGAGTAACGCAGATACGCAGTATTTT	CASSVAGGSNADTQYF
TRBV7-2	.	TRBD1	TRBJ1-6	TGTGCCAGCAGCCCGCGACCGGGACAGCAGAATTCACCCCTCCACTTT	CASSPRPGQQNSPLHF
TRBV29-1	.	.	TRBJ2-7	TGCAGCGTAGGAAAGGGCTCGTCCTACGAGCAGTACTTC	CSVGKGSSYEQYF
TRBV7-2	.	TRBD2	TRBJ2-7	TGTGCCAGCAGCTTAAATAGCGGGAGAGGGTACGAGCAGTACTTC	CASSLNSGRGYEQYF
TRBV7-2	.	.	TRBJ2-7	TGTGCCAGCAGCTTAGCTATCGGGCTACCGGGTTTAGTCTACGAGCAGTACTTC	CASSLAIGLPGLVYEQYF
TRBV15	.	TRBD2	TRBJ2-7	TGTGCCACCAGCAGCCTAGCGGGAGAACTCTCCTACGAGCAGTACTTC	CATSSLAGELSYEQYF
TRBV25-1	.	.	TRBJ1-1	TGTGCCAGCAGTGAATGGTGGGGGTTGAGCACTGAAGCTTTCTTT	CASSEWWGLSTEAFF
TRBV2	few	.	TRBJ2-2	TGTGCCAGCAGTATAAACAAGGCCACCGGGGAGCTGTTTTTT	CASSINKATGELFF
TRBV18	.	TRBD1	TRBJ1-5	TGTGCCAGCTCAAGACAGGGGGCCGAGCAGCCCCAGCATTTT	CASSRQGAEQPQHF
TRBV27	.	.	TRBJ2-6	TGTGCCAGCAGCCGAAGCTCTGGGGCCAACGTCCTGACTTTC	CASSRSSGANVLTF
TRBV28	.	TRBD2	TRBJ2-7	TGTGCCAGCAGTAAGATTCTAGCGGGAGTAAATTACGAGCAGTACTTC	CASSKILAGVNYEQYF
TRBV5-4	.	TRBD1	TRBJ1-6	TGTGCCAGCAGCTTCAACACAGGGGGTTCACCCCTCCACTTT	CASSFNTGGSPLHF
TRBV15	.	TRBD1	TRBJ1-5	TGTGCCACCAGCAGAGGTGGAGGGGACAGGGTTTGGCCCCAGCATTTT	CATSRGGGDRVWPQHF